This is a list of T cell receptor beta chains from one sample in a study of chemoradiotherapy in HPV16-positive cancers. Repertoires were generated with immunoSEQ multiplex PCR, while TCRdb's copy carries only in-frame clones and drops some. This table holds 1,500 to 2,500 clones, around nine tenths found once. This material consisted of tumor tissue, taken from a patient who underwent chemoradiotherapy. The receptors here all came from a human donor with HPV-associated anogenital cancer. Both conserved end residues are part of each CDR3. D genes are given only for firm matches. Not all rows give a size; the values are once, few, many and, for expanded clones, a class.

j_call,v_call,d_call,clone_size,cdr3_aa,cdr3_nt
TRBJ2-7,TRBV7-2,TRBD2,NA,CASSHAGTSPRTPSYEQYF,TGTGCCAGCAGCCATGCCGGGACTAGCCCACGAACGCCCTCCTACGAGCAGTACTTC
TRBJ2-3,TRBV5-5,TRBD2,NA,CASSLGGGGAADTQYF,TGTGCCAGCAGCTTAGGCGGCGGGGGGGCGGCAGATACGCAGTATTTT
TRBJ2-6,TRBV7-6,NA,NA,CASSFLSGAGANVLTF,TGTGCCAGCAGCTTCCTTAGCGGTGCCGGGGCCAACGTCCTGACTTTC
TRBJ2-5,TRBV27,NA,NA,CASSPRRGRGETQYF,TGTGCCAGCAGCCCGAGACGAGGCAGGGGAGAGACCCAGTACTTC
TRBJ2-7,TRBV10-2,NA,NA,CASTPRVTRDEQYF,TGCGCCAGCACTCCCCGGGTCACCCGCGACGAGCAGTACTTC
TRBJ1-2,TRBV28,NA,NA,CASSLWPNNYGYTF,TGTGCCAGCAGTTTATGGCCGAATAACTATGGCTACACCTTC
TRBJ2-2,TRBV15,NA,NA,CATSRKPGRGGGTGELFF,TGTGCCACCAGCAGAAAACCGGGGAGGGGGGGAGGCACCGGGGAGCTGTTTTTT
TRBJ2-2,TRBV7-9,NA,NA,CASSSGPTNTGELFF,TGTGCCAGCAGCTCGGGGCCCACGAACACCGGGGAGCTGTTTTTT
TRBJ2-7,TRBV6-1,NA,NA,CASSELNYEQYF,TGTGCCAGCAGTGAACTTAACTACGAGCAGTACTTC
TRBJ1-5,TRBV5-4,NA,NA,CASTYEGGRGNQPQHF,TGTGCCAGCACCTATGAGGGGGGCAGGGGCAATCAGCCCCAGCATTTT
TRBJ2-4,TRBV18,TRBD1,NA,CASSPLTGGKVQYF,TGTGCCAGCTCACCACTGACAGGGGGAAAAGTTCAGTACTTC
TRBJ1-2,TRBV18,NA,NA,CASSPPQGYGYTF,TGTGCCAGCTCACCACCCCAGGGCTATGGCTACACCTTC
TRBJ1-6,TRBV27,TRBD1,once,CASSFSGGSPLHF,TGTGCCAGCAGTTTCTCAGGGGGTTCACCCCTCCACTTT
TRBJ1-2,TRBV28,TRBD1,NA,CASSSSGQGTHGYTF,TGTGCCAGCAGTTCCTCGGGACAGGGAACCCATGGCTACACCTTC
TRBJ1-2,TRBV28,NA,NA,CASSFQGYGYTF,TGTGCCAGCAGTTTTCAGGGGTATGGCTACACCTTC
TRBJ1-1,TRBV5-5,NA,NA,CASSLEPDDYEAFF,TGTGCCAGCAGCTTGGAGCCGGACGACTATGAAGCTTTCTTT
TRBJ2-1,TRBV6-5,NA,once,CASRGDSGSYNEQFF,TGTGCCAGCAGGGGTGACAGTGGATCCTACAATGAGCAGTTCTTC
TRBJ2-2,TRBV5-6,NA,NA,CASSSLGGQPGGLFF,TGTGCCAGCAGCTCCCTGGGGGGTCAACCCGGGGGGCTGTTTTTT
TRBJ1-3,TRBV4-1,NA,NA,CASSQGELSGNTIYF,TGCGCCAGCAGCCAAGGAGAACTCTCTGGAAACACCATATATTTT
TRBJ1-6,TRBV5-4,NA,NA,CASSLAGSSNSPLHF,TGTGCCAGCAGCTTGGCCGGGTCCTCGAATTCACCCCTCCACTTT
TRBJ2-1,TRBV4-1,NA,NA,CASSHLGGPMGPQQFF,TGCGCCAGCAGCCACCTTGGGGGCCCGATGGGCCCCCAACAGTTCTTC
TRBJ2-1,TRBV11-3,NA,NA,CASSLAVGDLEISSYNEQFF,TGTGCCAGCAGCTTAGCGGTAGGCGACCTGGAGATAAGCTCCTACAATGAGCAGTTCTTC
TRBJ2-1,TRBV6-5,NA,NA,CASSYRQGAYNEQFF,TGTGCCAGCAGTTACCGCCAGGGTGCATACAATGAGCAGTTCTTC
TRBJ2-3,TRBV5-4,NA,once,CASSSTTDTQYF,TGTGCCAGCAGCTCGACCACCGATACGCAGTATTTT
TRBJ2-7,TRBV2,TRBD1,few,CASRVDRGLSYEQYF,TGTGCCAGCAGAGTGGACAGGGGGCTTAGTTACGAGCAGTACTTC
TRBJ1-3,TRBV11-2,TRBD1,NA,CASSYGTASGNTIYF,TGTGCCAGCAGTTACGGGACAGCCTCTGGAAACACCATATATTTT
TRBJ2-1,TRBV5-1,TRBD2,NA,CASRGLAGGTYNEQFF,TGCGCCAGCAGGGGACTAGCGGGGGGGACCTACAATGAGCAGTTCTTC
TRBJ2-6,TRBV6-5,NA,once,CASSSRGFGANVLTF,TGTGCCAGCAGTTCGAGGGGGTTTGGGGCCAACGTCCTGACTTTC
TRBJ2-6,TRBV30,NA,NA,CAWSLSGANVLTF,TGTGCCTGGAGCCTCTCTGGGGCCAACGTCCTGACTTTC
TRBJ2-3,TRBV4-3,TRBD2,NA,CASSQDYASGGARDTQYF,TGCGCCAGCAGCCAAGATTACGCTAGCGGGGGGGCTCGGGATACGCAGTATTTT
TRBJ2-5,TRBV7-9,TRBD2,NA,CASSSRLAGPEETQYF,TGTGCCAGCAGCTCCAGACTAGCGGGGCCCGAAGAGACCCAGTACTTC
TRBJ1-2,TRBV6-1,TRBD1,NA,CASRTGGNQDGYTF,TGTGCCAGCAGGACAGGGGGCAATCAGGATGGCTACACCTTC
TRBJ2-5,TRBV6-6,TRBD1,NA,CASSRGTGGQETQYF,TGTGCCAGCAGCAGAGGGACAGGGGGCCAAGAGACCCAGTACTTC
TRBJ1-2,TRBV9,TRBD1,NA,CASSARTGRGYGYTF,TGTGCCAGCAGCGCAAGGACAGGGCGGGGGTATGGCTACACCTTC
TRBJ1-2,TRBV9,TRBD1,NA,CASSVGSQTGGDGYTF,TGTGCCAGCAGCGTAGGTTCCCAAACAGGGGGCGATGGCTACACCTTC
TRBJ1-6,TRBV23-1,NA,NA,CASSHREESSYNSPLHF,TGCGCCAGCAGTCATCGGGAGGAAAGCTCCTATAATTCACCCCTCCACTTT
TRBJ2-3,TRBV29-1,TRBD1,NA,CSLLRDRDTQYF,TGCAGCCTCCTCCGGGACAGAGATACGCAGTATTTT
TRBJ2-3,TRBV6-6,NA,once,CASSYPKGYGGDTQYF,TGTGCCAGCAGTTATCCAAAAGGGTACGGCGGGGATACGCAGTATTTT
TRBJ2-7,TRBV4-2,TRBD2,NA,CASSQDRPSGGAYEQYF,TGTGCCAGCAGCCAAGATAGGCCTAGCGGGGGGGCTTACGAGCAGTACTTC
TRBJ2-3,TRBV19,NA,NA,CASSIESGGGGTQYF,TGTGCCAGTAGTATAGAATCTGGCGGCGGTGGTACGCAGTATTTT
TRBJ1-2,TRBV27,TRBD1,NA,CASNPGQGAPSNYGYTF,TGTGCCAGCAACCCCGGACAGGGGGCACCTTCTAACTATGGCTACACCTTC
TRBJ2-6,TRBV7-2,NA,NA,CASSLAAGTGANVLTF,TGTGCCAGCAGCTTAGCCGCGGGGACGGGGGCCAACGTCCTGACTTTC
TRBJ2-7,TRBV5-6,NA,NA,CASSMRGQDEQYF,TGTGCCAGCAGCATGCGGGGCCAGGACGAGCAGTACTTC